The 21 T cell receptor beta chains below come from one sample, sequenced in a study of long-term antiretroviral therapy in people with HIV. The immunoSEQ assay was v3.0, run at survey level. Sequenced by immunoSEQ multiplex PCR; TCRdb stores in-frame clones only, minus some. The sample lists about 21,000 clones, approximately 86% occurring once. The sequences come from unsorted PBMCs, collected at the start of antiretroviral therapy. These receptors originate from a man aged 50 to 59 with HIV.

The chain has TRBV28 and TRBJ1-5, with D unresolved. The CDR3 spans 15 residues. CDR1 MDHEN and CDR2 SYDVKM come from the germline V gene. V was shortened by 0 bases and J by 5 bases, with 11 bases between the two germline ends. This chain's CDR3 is CASSLWPRRDQPQHF. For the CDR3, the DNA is TGTGCCAGCAGTTTATGGCCCAGAAGGGATCAGCCCCAGCATTTT.

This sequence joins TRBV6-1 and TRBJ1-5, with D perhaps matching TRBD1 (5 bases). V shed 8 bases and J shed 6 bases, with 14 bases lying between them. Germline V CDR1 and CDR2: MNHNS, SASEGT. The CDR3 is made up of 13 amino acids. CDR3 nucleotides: TGTGCCAGCGGGGGTAGTGAGTCTCAGCCCCAGCATTTT. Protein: CASGGSESQPQHF.

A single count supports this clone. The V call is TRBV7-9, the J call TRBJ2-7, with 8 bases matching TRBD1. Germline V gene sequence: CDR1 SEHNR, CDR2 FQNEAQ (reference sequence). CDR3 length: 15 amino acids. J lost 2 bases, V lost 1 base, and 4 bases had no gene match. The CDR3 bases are TGTGCCAGCAGCTTAGTCCGGACAGGGACCTACGAGCAGTACTTC. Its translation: CASSLVRTGTYEQYF.

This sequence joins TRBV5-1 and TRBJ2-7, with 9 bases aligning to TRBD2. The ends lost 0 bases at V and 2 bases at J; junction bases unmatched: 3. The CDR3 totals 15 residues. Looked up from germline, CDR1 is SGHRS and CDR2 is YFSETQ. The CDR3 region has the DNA TGCGCCAGCAGCTTGGATGGCGGGAGGGCCTACGAGCAGTACTTC. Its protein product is CASSLDGGRAYEQYF. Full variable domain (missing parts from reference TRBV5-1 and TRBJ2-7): KAGVTQTPRYLIKTRGQQVTLSCSPISGHRSVSWYQQTPGQGLQFLFEYFSETQRNKGNFPGRFSGRQFSNSRSEMNVSTLELGDSALYLCASSLDGGRAYEQYFGPGTRLTVT.

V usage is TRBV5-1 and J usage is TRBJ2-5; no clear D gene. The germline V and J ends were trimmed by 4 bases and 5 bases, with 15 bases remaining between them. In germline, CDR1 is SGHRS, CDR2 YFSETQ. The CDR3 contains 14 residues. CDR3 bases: TGCGCCAGCAGCACCCAAGACCCGGCGGAGACCCAGTACTTC. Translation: CASSTQDPAETQYF.

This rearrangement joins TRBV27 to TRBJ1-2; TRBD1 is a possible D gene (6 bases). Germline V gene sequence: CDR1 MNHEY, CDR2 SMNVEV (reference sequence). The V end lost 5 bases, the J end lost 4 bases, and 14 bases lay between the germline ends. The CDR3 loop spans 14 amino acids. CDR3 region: CASSLHWGPYGYTF. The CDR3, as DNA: TGTGCCAGCAGTCTCCATTGGGGGCCCTATGGCTACACCTTC.

The CDR3 protein is CALPGGYTF. The CDR3 bases are TGTGCCCTCCCCGGTGGCTACACCTTC. The chain employs TRBV30 and TRBJ1-2; D is uncertain. Germline-derived CDR1 and CDR2 are GTSNPN and SVGIG (reference sequence). The CDR3 sequence is 9 residues long. V was trimmed by 8 bases and J by 7 bases, leaving 8 bases between them.

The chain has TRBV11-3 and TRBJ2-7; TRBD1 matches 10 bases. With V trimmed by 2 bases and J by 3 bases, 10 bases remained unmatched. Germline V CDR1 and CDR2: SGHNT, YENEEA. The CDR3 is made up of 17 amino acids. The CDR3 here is CASSLKSGTGDLYEQYF. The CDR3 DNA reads TGTGCCAGCAGCTTAAAATCCGGGACAGGGGACCTCTACGAGCAGTACTTC.

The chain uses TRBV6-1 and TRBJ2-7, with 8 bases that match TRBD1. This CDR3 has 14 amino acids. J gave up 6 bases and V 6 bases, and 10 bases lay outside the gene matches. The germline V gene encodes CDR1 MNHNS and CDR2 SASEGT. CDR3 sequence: CASRPSDRGREQYF. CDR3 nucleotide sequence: TGTGCCAGCAGGCCTTCCGACAGGGGCCGCGAGCAGTACTTC.

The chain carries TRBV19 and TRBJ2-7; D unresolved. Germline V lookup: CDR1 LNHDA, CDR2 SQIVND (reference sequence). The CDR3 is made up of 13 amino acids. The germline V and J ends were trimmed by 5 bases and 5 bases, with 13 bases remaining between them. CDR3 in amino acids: CASSPRVSNEQYF. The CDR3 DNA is TGTGCCAGTAGTCCCCGCGTTTCGAACGAGCAGTACTTC.

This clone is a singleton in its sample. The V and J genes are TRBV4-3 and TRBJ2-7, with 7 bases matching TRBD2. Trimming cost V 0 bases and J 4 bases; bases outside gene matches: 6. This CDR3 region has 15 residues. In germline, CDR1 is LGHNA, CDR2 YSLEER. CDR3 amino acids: CASSQEKSGGYEQYF. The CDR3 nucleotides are TGCGCCAGCAGCCAAGAAAAATCGGGAGGATACGAGCAGTACTTC.

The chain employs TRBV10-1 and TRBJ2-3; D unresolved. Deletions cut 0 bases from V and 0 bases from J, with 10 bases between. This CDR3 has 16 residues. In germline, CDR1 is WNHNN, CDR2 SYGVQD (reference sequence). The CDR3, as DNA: TGCGCCAGCAGTGAGTCCTTCGGGCTGAGCACAGATACGCAGTATTTT. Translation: CASSESFGLSTDTQYF.

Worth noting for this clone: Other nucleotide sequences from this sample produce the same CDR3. CDR3 residues: CASSHGGTEAFF. CDR3 in DNA: TGCGCCAGCAGCCACGGGGGGACTGAAGCTTTCTTT. V usage is TRBV4-1 and J usage is TRBJ1-1; TRBD1 might be the D (5 bases). CDR3 length: 12 amino acids. Trimming left V 3 bases short and J 5 bases short, with 7 bases between. Looked up from germline, CDR1 is MGHRA and CDR2 is YSYEKL.

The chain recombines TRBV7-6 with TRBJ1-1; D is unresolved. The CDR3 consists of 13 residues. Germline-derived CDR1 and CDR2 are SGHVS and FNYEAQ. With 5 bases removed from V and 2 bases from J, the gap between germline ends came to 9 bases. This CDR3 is CASSHFVNTEAFF. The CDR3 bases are TGTGCCAGCAGCCACTTCGTAAACACTGAAGCTTTCTTT.

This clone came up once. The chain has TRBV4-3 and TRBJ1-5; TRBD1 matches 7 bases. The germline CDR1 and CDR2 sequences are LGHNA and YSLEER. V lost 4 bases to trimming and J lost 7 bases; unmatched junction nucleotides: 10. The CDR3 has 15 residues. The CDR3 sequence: CASSLRRGPGQPQHF. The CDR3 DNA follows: TGCGCCAGCAGCCTTAGGAGGGGGCCGGGGCAGCCCCAGCATTTT.

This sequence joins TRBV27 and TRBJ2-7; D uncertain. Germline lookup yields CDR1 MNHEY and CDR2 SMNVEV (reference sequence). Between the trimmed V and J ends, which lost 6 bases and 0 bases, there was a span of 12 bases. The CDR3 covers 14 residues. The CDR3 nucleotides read TGTGCCAGCAGACCAACAGCGTACTCCTACGAGCAGTACTTC. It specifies CASRPTAYSYEQYF.

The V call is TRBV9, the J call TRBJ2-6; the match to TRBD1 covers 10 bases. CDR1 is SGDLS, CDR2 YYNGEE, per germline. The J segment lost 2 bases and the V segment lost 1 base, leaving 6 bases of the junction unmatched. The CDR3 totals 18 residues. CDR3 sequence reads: CASSVSVTGGPGANVLTF. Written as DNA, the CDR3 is TGTGCCAGCAGCGTATCCGTGACAGGGGGCCCTGGGGCCAACGTCCTGACTTTC.

In DNA, the CDR3 is TGCGCCAGCAGCCCGGGAGGTTACTCTGGAAACACCATATATTTT. Its translation is CASSPGGYSGNTIYF. This chain uses TRBV5-1 with TRBJ1-3; D remains unclear. Per germline, CDR1 SGHRS and CDR2 YFSETQ. The CDR3 runs 15 residues. The V gene lost 4 bases and the J gene lost 0 bases, with 11 bases spanning the gap.

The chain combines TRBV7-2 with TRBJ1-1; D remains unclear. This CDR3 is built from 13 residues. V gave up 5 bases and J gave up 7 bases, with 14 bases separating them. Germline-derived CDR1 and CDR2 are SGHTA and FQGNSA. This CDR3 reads CASSHRFEIEAFF. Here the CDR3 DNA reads TGTGCCAGCAGCCATCGATTCGAGATTGAAGCTTTCTTT.

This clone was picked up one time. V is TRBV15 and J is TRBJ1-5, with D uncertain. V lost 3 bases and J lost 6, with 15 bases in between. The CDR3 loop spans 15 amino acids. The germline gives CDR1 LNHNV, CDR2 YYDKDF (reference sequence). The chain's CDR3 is CATSSSWEYGQPQHF. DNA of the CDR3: TGTGCCACCAGCAGCTCCTGGGAGTACGGTCAGCCCCAGCATTTT.

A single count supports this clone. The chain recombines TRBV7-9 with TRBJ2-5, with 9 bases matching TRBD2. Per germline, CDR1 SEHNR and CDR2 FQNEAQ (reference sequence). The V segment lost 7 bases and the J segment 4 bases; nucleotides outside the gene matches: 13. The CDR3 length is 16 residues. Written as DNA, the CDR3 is TGTGCCAGCACCCCGAAGTTAGCGGGAGTCGGAGAGACCCAGTACTTC. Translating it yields CASTPKLAGVGETQYF.